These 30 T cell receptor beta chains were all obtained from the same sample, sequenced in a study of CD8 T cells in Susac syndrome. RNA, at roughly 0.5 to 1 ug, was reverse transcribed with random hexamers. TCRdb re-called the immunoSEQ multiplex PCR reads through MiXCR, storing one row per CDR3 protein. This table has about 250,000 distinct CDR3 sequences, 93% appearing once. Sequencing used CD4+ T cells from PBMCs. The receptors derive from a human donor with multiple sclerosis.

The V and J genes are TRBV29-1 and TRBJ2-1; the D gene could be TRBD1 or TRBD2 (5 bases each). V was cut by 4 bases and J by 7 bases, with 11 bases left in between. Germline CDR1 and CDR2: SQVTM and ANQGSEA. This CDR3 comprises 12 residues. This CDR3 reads CSVAGAENEQFF. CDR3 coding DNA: TGCAGCGTTGCCGGGGCCGAAAATGAGCAGTTCTTC.

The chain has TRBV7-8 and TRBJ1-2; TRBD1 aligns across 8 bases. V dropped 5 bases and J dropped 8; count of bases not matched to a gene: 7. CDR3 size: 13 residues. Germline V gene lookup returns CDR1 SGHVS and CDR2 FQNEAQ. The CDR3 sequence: CASSPTGVEGYTF. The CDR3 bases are TGTGCCAGCAGCCCGACAGGGGTTGAAGGCTACACCTTC.

The CDR3: CASSQEGQGFYEQYF. CDR3 nucleotides: TGTGCCAGCAGCCAAGAAGGGCAGGGGTTCTACGAGCAGTACTTC. J is TRBJ2-7 and V is TRBV3-1; perhaps TRBD1 as D (6 bases). Trimming took 0 bases from V and 3 from J, leaving 12 bases between them. Germline assignment: CDR1 LGHDT and CDR2 YNNKEL (reference sequence). The CDR3 runs to 15 residues.

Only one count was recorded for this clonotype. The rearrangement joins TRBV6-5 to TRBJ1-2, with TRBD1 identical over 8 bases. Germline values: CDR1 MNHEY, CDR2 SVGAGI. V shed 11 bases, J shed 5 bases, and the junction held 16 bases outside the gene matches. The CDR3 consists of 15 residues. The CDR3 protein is CAARRETGVGYGYTF. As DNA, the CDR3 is TGTGCCGCCCGTCGTGAGACAGGGGTGGGGTATGGCTACACCTTC.

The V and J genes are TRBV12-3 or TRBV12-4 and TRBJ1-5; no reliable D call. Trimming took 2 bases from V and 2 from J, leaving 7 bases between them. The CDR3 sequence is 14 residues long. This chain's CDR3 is CASSLSRGNQPQHF. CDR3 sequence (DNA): TGTGCCAGCAGTTTATCGAGGGGCAATCAGCCCCAGCATTTT.

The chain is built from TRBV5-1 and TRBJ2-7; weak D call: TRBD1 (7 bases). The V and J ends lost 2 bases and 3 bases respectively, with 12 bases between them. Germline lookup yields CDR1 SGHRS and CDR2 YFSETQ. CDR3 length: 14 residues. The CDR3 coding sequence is TGCGCCAGCAGCTTCAGGGGGGAAATCTACGAGCAGTACTTC. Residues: CASSFRGEIYEQYF.

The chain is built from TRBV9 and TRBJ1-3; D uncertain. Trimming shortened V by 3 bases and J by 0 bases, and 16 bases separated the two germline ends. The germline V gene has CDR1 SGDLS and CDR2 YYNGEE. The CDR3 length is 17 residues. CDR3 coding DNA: TGTGCCAGCAGCGCGACGTTTGGACTCTACTCTGGAAACACCATATATTTT. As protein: CASSATFGLYSGNTIYF.

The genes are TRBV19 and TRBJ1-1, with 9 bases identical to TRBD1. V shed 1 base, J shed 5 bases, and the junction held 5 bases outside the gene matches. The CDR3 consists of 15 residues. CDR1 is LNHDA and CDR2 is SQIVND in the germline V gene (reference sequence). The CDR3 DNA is TGTGCCAGTAGTATAGGAACAGGGGGCCGGACTGAAGCTTTCTTT. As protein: CASSIGTGGRTEAFF. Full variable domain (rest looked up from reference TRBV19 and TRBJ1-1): DGGITQSPKYLFRKEGQNVTLSCEQNLNHDAMYWYRQDPGQGLRLIYYSQIVNDFQKGDIAEGYSVSREKKESFPLTVTSAQKNPTAFYLCASSIGTGGRTEAFFGQGTRLTVV.

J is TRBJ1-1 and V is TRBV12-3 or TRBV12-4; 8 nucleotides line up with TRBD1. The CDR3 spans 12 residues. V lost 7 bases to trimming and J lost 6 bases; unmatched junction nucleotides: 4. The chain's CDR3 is CASILQGAEAFF. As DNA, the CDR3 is TGTGCCAGCATTCTACAGGGGGCTGAAGCTTTCTTT.

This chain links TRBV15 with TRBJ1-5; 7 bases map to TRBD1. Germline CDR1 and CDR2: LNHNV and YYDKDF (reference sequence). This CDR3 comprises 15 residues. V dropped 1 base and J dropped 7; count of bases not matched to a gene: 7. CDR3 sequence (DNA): TGTGCCACCAGCAGAGGACAGGGATTGGTACAGCCCCAGCATTTT. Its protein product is CATSRGQGLVQPQHF.

CDR3 in DNA: TGTGCCAGTAGTACGGGACCTAACACCGGGGAGCTGTTTTTT. Translated: CASSTGPNTGELFF. This sequence joins TRBV19 and TRBJ2-2; D is tentatively TRBD1 or TRBD2 (5 bases each). The CDR3 is 14 amino acids. Per germline, CDR1 LNHDA and CDR2 SQIVND (reference sequence). Trimming shortened V by 4 bases and J by 2 bases, and 8 bases separated the two germline ends.

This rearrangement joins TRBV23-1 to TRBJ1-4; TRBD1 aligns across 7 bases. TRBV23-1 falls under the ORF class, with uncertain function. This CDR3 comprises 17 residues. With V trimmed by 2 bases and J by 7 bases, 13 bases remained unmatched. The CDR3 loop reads CASSQPPRGDSREKLFF. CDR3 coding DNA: TGCGCCAGCAGTCAACCTCCCCGTGGGGACAGTCGTGAAAAACTGTTTTTT.

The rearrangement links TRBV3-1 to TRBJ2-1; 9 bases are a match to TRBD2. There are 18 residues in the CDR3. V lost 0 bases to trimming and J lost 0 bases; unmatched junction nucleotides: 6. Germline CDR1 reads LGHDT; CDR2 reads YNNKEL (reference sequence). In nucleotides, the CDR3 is TGTGCCAGCAGCCAAGATGTAGTTAGCGGGAGCTCCTACAATGAGCAGTTCTTC. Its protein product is CASSQDVVSGSSYNEQFF.

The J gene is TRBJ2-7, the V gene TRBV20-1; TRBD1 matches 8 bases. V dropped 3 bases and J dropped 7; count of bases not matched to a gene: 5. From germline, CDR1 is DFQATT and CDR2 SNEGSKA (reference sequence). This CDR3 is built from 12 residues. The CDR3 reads CSASGQGREQYF. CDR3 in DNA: TGCAGTGCTAGTGGACAGGGTAGGGAGCAGTACTTC.

The CDR3 region has the DNA TGCGCCAGCAGCCAAGACGCGGGACTAGCGGTAGTGACGACGAACACCGGGGAGCTGTTTTTT. Amino acids: CASSQDAGLAVVTTNTGELFF. The chain is built from TRBV4-1 and TRBJ2-2, with 11 bases lining up with TRBD2. Trimming cost V 0 bases and J 0 bases; bases outside gene matches: 12. The CDR3 is made up of 21 amino acids. Germline values: CDR1 MGHRA, CDR2 YSYEKL.

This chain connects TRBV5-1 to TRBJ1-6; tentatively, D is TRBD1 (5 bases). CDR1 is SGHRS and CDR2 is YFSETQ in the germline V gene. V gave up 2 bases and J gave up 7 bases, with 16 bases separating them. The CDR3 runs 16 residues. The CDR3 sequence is CASSFGLRGVNSPLHF. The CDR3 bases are TGCGCCAGCAGCTTCGGTCTTCGGGGCGTGAATTCACCCCTCCACTTT. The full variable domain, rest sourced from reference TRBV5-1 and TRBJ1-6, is KAGVTQTPRYLIKTRGQQVTLSCSPISGHRSVSWYQQTPGQGLQFLFEYFSETQRNKGNFPGRFSGRQFSNSRSEMNVSTLELGDSALYLCASSFGLRGVNSPLHFGNGTRLTVT.

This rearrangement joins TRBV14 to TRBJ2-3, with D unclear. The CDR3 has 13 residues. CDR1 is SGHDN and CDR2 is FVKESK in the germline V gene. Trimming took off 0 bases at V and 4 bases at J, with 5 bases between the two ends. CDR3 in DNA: TGTGCCAGCAGCCAAGATCATGCAGATACGCAGTATTTT. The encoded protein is CASSQDHADTQYF.

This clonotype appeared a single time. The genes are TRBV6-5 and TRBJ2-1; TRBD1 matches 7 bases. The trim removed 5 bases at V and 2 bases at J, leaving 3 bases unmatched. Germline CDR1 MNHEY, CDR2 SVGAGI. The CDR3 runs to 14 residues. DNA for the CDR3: TGTGCCAGCAGTCGACAGGGCCCCTACAATGAGCAGTTCTTC. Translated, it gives CASSRQGPYNEQFF.

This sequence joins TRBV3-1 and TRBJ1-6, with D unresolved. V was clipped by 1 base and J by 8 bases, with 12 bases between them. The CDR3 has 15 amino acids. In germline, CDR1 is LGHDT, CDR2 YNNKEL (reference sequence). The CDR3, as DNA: TGTGCCAGCAGCCAAGGGTCGTCGCGTTATTCACCCCTCCACTTT. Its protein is CASSQGSSRYSPLHF.

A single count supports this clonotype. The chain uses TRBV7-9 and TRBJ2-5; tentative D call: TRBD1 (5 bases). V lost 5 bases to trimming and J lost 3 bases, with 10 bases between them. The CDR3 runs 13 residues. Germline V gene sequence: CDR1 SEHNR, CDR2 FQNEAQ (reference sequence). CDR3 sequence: CASSRQMEETQYF. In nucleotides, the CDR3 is TGTGCCAGCAGCCGACAGATGGAAGAGACCCAGTACTTC.

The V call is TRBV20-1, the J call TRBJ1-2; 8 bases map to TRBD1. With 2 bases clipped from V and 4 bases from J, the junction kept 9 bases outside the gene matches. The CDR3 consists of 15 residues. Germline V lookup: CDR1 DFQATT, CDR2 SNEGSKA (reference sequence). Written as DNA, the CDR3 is TGCAGTGCTAGACTTGGACAGGGAGGCTCCTATGGCTACACCTTC. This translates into CSARLGQGGSYGYTF.

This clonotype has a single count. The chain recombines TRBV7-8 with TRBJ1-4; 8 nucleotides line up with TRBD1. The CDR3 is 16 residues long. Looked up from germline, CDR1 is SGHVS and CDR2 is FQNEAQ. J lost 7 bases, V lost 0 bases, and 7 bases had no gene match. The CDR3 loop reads CASSLAWTGSGEKLFF. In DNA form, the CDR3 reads TGTGCCAGCAGCTTAGCGTGGACAGGGAGCGGTGAAAAACTGTTTTTT.

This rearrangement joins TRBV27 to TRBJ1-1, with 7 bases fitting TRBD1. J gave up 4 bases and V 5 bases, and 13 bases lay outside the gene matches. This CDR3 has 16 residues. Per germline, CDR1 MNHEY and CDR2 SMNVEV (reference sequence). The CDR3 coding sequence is TGTGCCAGCAGTCTTCACAGGGGTACCTCGCTCACTGAAGCTTTCTTT. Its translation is CASSLHRGTSLTEAFF.

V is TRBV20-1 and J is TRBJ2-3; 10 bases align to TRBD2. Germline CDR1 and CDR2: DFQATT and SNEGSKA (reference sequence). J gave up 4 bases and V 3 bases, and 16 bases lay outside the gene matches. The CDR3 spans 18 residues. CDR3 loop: CSARGFGSGRASPDTQYF. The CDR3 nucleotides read TGCAGTGCTAGGGGTTTTGGGAGCGGGAGGGCCTCCCCAGATACGCAGTATTTT.

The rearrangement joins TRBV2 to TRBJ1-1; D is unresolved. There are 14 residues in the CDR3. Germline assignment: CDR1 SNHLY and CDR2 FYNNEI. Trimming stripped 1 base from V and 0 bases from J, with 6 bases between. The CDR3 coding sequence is TGTGCCAGCAGTGAAGATCTCATGAACACTGAAGCTTTCTTT. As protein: CASSEDLMNTEAFF.

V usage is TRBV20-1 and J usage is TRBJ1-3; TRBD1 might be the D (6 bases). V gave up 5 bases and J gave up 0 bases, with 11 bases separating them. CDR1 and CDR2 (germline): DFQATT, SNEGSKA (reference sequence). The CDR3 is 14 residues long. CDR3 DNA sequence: TGCAGTGCTTTCCGGGACAACTCTGGAAACACCATATATTTT. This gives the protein CSAFRDNSGNTIYF.

The CDR3 sequence: CASSQDEHEQYF. The CDR3 coding sequence is TGTGCCAGCAGCCAAGACGAACACGAGCAGTACTTC. The chain is built from TRBV3-1 and TRBJ2-7, with unresolved D. In germline, CDR1 is LGHDT, CDR2 YNNKEL (reference sequence). This CDR3 has 12 amino acids. Deletions cut 0 bases from V and 5 bases from J, with 5 bases between.

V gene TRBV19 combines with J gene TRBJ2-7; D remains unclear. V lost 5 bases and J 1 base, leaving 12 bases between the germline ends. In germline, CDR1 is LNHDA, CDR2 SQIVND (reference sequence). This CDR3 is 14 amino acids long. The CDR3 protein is CASSSQVSSYEQYF. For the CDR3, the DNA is TGTGCCAGTAGTTCGCAGGTGTCTTCCTACGAGCAGTACTTC. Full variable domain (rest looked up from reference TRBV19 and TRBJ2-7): DGGITQSPKYLFRKEGQNVTLSCEQNLNHDAMYWYRQDPGQGLRLIYYSQIVNDFQKGDIAEGYSVSREKKESFPLTVTSAQKNPTAFYLCASSSQVSSYEQYFGPGTRLTVT.

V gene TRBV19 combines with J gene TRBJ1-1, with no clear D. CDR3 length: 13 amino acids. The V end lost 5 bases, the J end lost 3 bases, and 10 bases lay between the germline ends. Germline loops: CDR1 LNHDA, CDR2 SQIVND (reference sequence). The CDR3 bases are TGTGCCAGTAGTCCTATGACGGACACTGAAGCTTTCTTT. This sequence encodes CASSPMTDTEAFF.

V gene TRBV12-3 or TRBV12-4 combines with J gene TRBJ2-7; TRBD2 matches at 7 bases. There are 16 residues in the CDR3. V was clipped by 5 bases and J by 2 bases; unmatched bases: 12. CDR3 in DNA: TGTGCCAGCAGTAGTAACGTCGGGGGGACCCCCTACGAGCAGTACTTC. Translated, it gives CASSSNVGGTPYEQYF.